The clone carrying this T cell receptor (beta chain) showed up just once. CDR1 MGHRA and CDR2 YSYEKL come from the germline V gene. V was shortened by 2 bases and J by 3 bases, with 7 bases between the two germline ends. CDR3 length equals 13 residues. The entry originates in a study of shared clonotypes between healthy human individuals. Sequenced by immunoSEQ multiplex PCR; TCRdb stores in-frame clones only, minus some. Of roughly 2,000,000 clones listed, approximately 94% were seen once; the top ten hold more than 0.95%. Naive CD8 cells comprised CD45RO-negative, CCR7-positively selected cells, excluding terminally differentiated effector memory CD45RA+ cells.

This receptor was taken from a young man in good health. What was sequenced was naive CD8+ T cells sorted from blood. The V and J genes are TRBV4-1 and TRBJ1-1; D unresolved. CDR3 DNA: TGCGCCAGCAGCCAACTCGAGGACACTGAAGCTTTCTTT. Translated: CASSQLEDTEAFF.